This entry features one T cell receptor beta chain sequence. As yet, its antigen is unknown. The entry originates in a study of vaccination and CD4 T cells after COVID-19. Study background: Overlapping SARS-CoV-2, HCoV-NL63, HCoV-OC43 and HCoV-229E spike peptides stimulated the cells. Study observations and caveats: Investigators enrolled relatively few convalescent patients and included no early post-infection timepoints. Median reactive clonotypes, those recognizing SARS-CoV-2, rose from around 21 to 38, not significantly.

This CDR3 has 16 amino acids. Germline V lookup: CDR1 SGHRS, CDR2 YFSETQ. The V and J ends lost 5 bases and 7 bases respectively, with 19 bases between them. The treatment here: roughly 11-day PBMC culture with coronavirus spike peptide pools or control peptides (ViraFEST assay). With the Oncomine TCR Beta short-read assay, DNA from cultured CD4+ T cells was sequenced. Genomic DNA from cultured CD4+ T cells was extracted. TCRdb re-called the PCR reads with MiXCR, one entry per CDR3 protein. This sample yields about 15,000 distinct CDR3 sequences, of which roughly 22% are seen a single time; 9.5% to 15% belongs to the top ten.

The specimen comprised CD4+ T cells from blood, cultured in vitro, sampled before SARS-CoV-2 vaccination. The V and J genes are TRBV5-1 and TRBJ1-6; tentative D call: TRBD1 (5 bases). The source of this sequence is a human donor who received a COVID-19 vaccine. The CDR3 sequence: CASRKGNLEGNSPLHF. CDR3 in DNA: TGCGCCAGCAGGAAGGGGAACTTGGAAGGGAATTCACCCCTCCACTTT.